These 22 T cell receptor beta chains were sequenced from one sample in a study of tumor and adjacent non-tumor tissue in lung cancer. RNA was extracted from bulk tissue without any cell sorting. TCRbeta libraries were built with three rounds of nested PCR, modified from ARM-PCR. From the multiplex PCR reads, TCRdb called clonotypes with MiXCR, one entry per CDR3 protein. Among about 110,000 distinct CDR3 sequences, approximately 87% were seen once, and the ten largest hold 20% to 25%. Sequencing was carried out using lung tumor tissue. The receptors stem from a man aged 70-80 years with non-small cell lung cancer.

The V gene is TRBV12-3 or TRBV12-4, the J gene TRBJ1-5, with TRBD1 matching over 8 bases. The V and J ends lost 6 bases and 16 bases, in that order; junction bases with no gene match: 17. The CDR3 sequence is 14 residues long. CDR3 bases: TGTGCCAGCAGAGGACAGGGTGATGGTCAGCCCAAACATTTT. As protein: CASRGQGDGQPKHF.

With respect to this clonotype: The conserved phenylalanine or tryptophan normally closing the CDR3 is absent here, so this likely arose from a read error. The J gene is TRBJ2-7, the V gene TRBV6-2 or TRBV6-3; 10 positions match TRBD2. CDR3 length equals 14 residues. The germline CDR1 and CDR2 sequences are MNHEY and SVGEGT. Trimming took 7 bases from V and 3 from J; bases not matched to a gene: 6. In DNA, the CDR3 is TGTGCCAGCAATCCGGGACTAGCGATCTACGAGCAGTACATC. This codes for CASNPGLAIYEQYI.

As to this clonotype: Germline and junction disagree at one end, which may indicate a read error. This chain joins TRBV28 and TRBJ1-2, with D possibly TRBD1 on 6 matching bases. Germline CDR1 and CDR2: MDHEN and SYDVKM. This CDR3 contains 14 residues. The CDR3 sequence: CASTWGGHNYVYTF. DNA for the CDR3: TGTGCCAGCACCTGGGGGGGGCATAACTATGTCTACACCTTC.

This clonotype was observed once. A much larger clone lies one base from this, so it may be a read error. V and J are TRBV10-3 and TRBJ1-2; the D is unclear. This CDR3 is built from 14 residues. The V end was cut by 5 bases, the J end by 9 bases, with 19 bases between. The germline CDR1 and CDR2 sequences are ENHRY and SYGVKD. CDR3 DNA sequence: TGTGCCATCAGTAAATCAAGGTCTTTTATGAGCTACACCTTC. Residues: CAISKSRSFMSYTF.

On this clonotype: The junction does not match germline at one end; this may be a read error. The V and J genes are TRBV6-1 and TRBJ2-7, with TRBD1 as a possible D gene (6 bases). The CDR3 spans 14 residues. Germline lookup yields CDR1 MNHNS and CDR2 SASEGT. This CDR3 is CAGGEAQGTRAQCF. In nucleotides, the CDR3 is TGTGCCGGCGGTGAAGCACAGGGAACAAGGGCGCAGTGCTTC.

To note about this clonotype: An end of the junction does not agree with germline; a read error may underlie this. The rearrangement joins TRBV29-1 to TRBJ2-1; 7 positions agree with TRBD2. CDR1 and CDR2 (germline): SQVTM, ANQGSEA. The CDR3 covers 16 residues. CDR3 region: CRVEGVPYRDYNEQLF. Here the CDR3 DNA reads TGCAGAGTTGAGGGAGTCCCCTATCGGGACTATAATGAGCAGTTATTC.

In regard to this clonotype: A much larger clone differs by one base, so this may be a read error. Likely a read error: the CDR3 ends without its conserved phenylalanine or tryptophan. The chain is built from TRBV11-2 and TRBJ1-2, with D unclear. The germline gives CDR1 SGHAT, CDR2 FQNNGV. With 2 bases removed from V and 8 bases from J, the gap between germline ends came to 18 bases. There are 15 residues in the CDR3. The CDR3 is CASSLKVDGSLGYTL. CDR3 bases: TGTGCCAGCAGCTTAAAGGTGGACGGAAGCCTCGGCTACACCTTA.

This clonotype was recorded many times. This chain joins TRBV20-1 and TRBJ2-1; D gene unclear. V was trimmed by 6 bases and J by 4 bases, leaving 7 bases between them. The CDR3 totals 11 residues. Germline CDR1 is DFQATT and CDR2 is SNEGSKA (reference sequence). CDR3 nucleotides: TGCAGTGCCTCTAATTACAATGAGCAGTTCTTC. Protein sequence: CSASNYNEQFF.

The sample holds a few counts of this clonotype. One base away lies a much larger clone, so this may be a sequencing read error. The chain combines TRBV14 with TRBJ2-1; 11 nucleotides agree with TRBD2. The CDR3 covers 14 residues. The germline gives CDR1 SGHDN, CDR2 FVKESK. This CDR3 reads CPSSQGVAGGEQFF. CDR3 bases: TGTCCCAGCAGCCAAGGAGTAGCGGGGGGGGAGCAGTTCTTC.

Points on this clonotype: A junction boundary mismatches the germline segment, possibly from a read error. V usage is TRBV29-1 and J usage is TRBJ2-6; D is tentatively TRBD1 or TRBD2 (5 bases each). CDR3 length: 15 amino acids. From germline, CDR1 is SQVTM and CDR2 ANQGSEA. This CDR3 reads CSVENQDSGANILTF. In DNA form, the CDR3 reads TGCAGCGTTGAAAACCAGGACTCTGGGGCCAACATCCTGACTTTC.

In the case of this clonotype: The junction differs from germline at one of its ends, possibly a read error. The V and J genes are TRBV29-1 and TRBJ2-5, with D possibly being TRBD1 (6 bases). Germline-derived CDR1 and CDR2 are SQVTM and ANQGSEA. This CDR3 has 13 amino acids. CDR3 region: CSVADRLQGTQCF. The DNA of the CDR3 is TGCAGCGTGGCCGACAGGCTCCAAGGGACCCAGTGCTTC.

On this clonotype: At one boundary the junction diverges from the germline segment, which might be a read error. The chain links TRBV6-6 to TRBJ1-4, with 7 nucleotides matching TRBD1. Germline-derived CDR1 and CDR2 are MNHNY and SVGAGI (reference sequence). CDR3 length: 14 amino acids. DNA for the CDR3: TGTGCTAGCAGCCACACAGGGGAGCCGGTAAAACTGTTATTT. Protein sequence: CASSHTGEPVKLLF.

As to this clonotype: The junction and the germline gene differ at one end; a read error may be behind it. The V gene is TRBV4-1, the J gene TRBJ2-5; a possible D gene is TRBD1 (7 bases). The CDR3 loop spans 15 amino acids. CDR1 is MGHRA and CDR2 is YSYEKL in the germline V gene. The CDR3 here is CASSAGQRSQEIQYF. CDR3 coding DNA: TGCGCCAGCAGCGCGGGACAGCGGTCCCAAGAGATCCAATATTTC.

This clonotype was seen only once. The chain has TRBV11-2 and TRBJ2-3; D remains unclear. The CDR3 has 16 residues. Germline V gene sequence: CDR1 SGHAT, CDR2 FQNNGV. V gave up 7 bases and J gave up 0 bases, with 17 bases separating them. The CDR3 loop is CASTVSFGYSTDTQYF. The CDR3 nucleotides are TGTGCCAGCACCGTCTCGTTCGGCTATAGCACAGATACGCAGTATTTT.

Remarks on this clonotype: Likely a read error: the CDR3 ends without its conserved phenylalanine or tryptophan. The V call is TRBV6-5, the J call TRBJ2-4; a weak D match, TRBD1 (6 bases). Germline V gene lookup returns CDR1 MNHEY and CDR2 SVGAGI. The CDR3 consists of 15 residues. The chain's CDR3 is CVSRGGRLAKNIQYL. CDR3 DNA: TGTGTCAGCAGGGGCGGTCGCCTAGCCAAAAACATTCAGTACTTG.

About this clonotype: One junction end does not reproduce the germline sequence, and a read error may be involved. This chain joins TRBV20-1 and TRBJ2-5; 7 bases agree with TRBD1. The germline CDR1 and CDR2 sequences are DFQATT and SNEGSKA (reference sequence). The CDR3 is 12 residues long. CDR3: CSASDRVETRYF. The CDR3 DNA sequence: TGCAGTGCTAGCGACAGGGTGGAGACCCGGTACTTC.

The gene calls are TRBV20-1 and TRBJ2-7; D perhaps matches TRBD2 (6 bases). Germline CDR1 DFQATT, CDR2 SNEGSKA (reference sequence). The CDR3 loop spans 14 amino acids. The CDR3 region is CRAGLSGLIYEQYF. In DNA, the CDR3 is TGCAGAGCCGGGCTTTCCGGACTAATCTACGAGCAGTACTTC.

This clonotype has just one count. A read error is likely, as this CDR3 ends without the conserved phenylalanine or tryptophan. The chain links TRBV7-8 to TRBJ2-2; 10 bases line up with TRBD1. The junction had 9 bases not matched to a gene; V was cut back by 3 bases and J by 8 bases. The CDR3 is 16 amino acids. CDR1 SGHVS and CDR2 FQNEAQ come from the germline V gene. CDR3 sequence reads: CASSFDRGLGTGELFL. The CDR3, as DNA: TGTGCCAGCAGCTTTGACAGGGGGCTCGGCACTGGGGAGCTGTTTTTA.

To note about this clonotype: The junction differs from germline at one of its ends, possibly a read error. Written as DNA, the CDR3 is TGTGTCAGCAGCCTTCAAAGGACAGGGGATCAGCCCCAGCACTTT. This sequence encodes CVSSLQRTGDQPQHF. The V and J genes are TRBV4-2 and TRBJ1-5; 9 positions agree with TRBD1. The CDR3 has 15 residues. Germline CDR1 is LGHNA and CDR2 is YNFKEQ.

This clonotype has just one count. The CDR3 does not close with the conserved phenylalanine or tryptophan, likely indicating a read error. The rearrangement uses TRBV15 and TRBJ1-1; maybe TRBD1 (6 bases). The CDR3 has 16 amino acids. Germline CDR1 is LNHNV and CDR2 is YYDKDF (reference sequence). The CDR3 reads CATGYSRGAGNAEAFV. The CDR3 nucleotides read TGTGCCACCGGTTACAGCCGGGGGGCCGGGAACGCTGAAGCTTTCGTT.

As to this clonotype: An end of the junction differs from the germline gene, which may be a read error. J is TRBJ2-1 and V is TRBV14; a weak D match, TRBD1 (5 bases). Germline V gives CDR1 SGHDN, CDR2 FVKESK. The CDR3 runs 14 residues. The CDR3 spells CASSIQGTYNEQFF. For the CDR3, the DNA is TGTGCTAGCAGCATCCAGGGCACTTACAATGAACAGTTCTTC.

This chain joins TRBV12-3 or TRBV12-4 and TRBJ1-2, with a possible D match to TRBD1 (6 bases). V lost 5 bases and J 5 bases, leaving 18 bases between the germline ends. The CDR3 contains 15 residues. CDR3: CASSLGGDVNYGYTF. CDR3 DNA sequence: TGTGCCAGCAGTCTAGGGGGGGACGTCAATTATGGCTACACCTTC.